This TCR beta chain was observed in a study of blood T cell repertoires in COVID-19. Background on the study: Sample material is recorded as cDNA or gDNA derived from T cells, B-cell-depleted T cells, or PBMCs.

Patients at the Seattle site were enrolled during active infection and followed longitudinally. Trimming removed 0 bases at V and 2 bases at J, with 12 bases between. CDR1 and CDR2 (germline): SGDLS, YYNGEE. The CDR3 sequence is 16 residues long. Generated by immunoSEQ multiplex PCR, the TCRdb table keeps only in-frame clones and is missing some. The sample lists around 77,000 clones; approximately 80% were seen once. The chain joins TRBV9 to TRBJ2-1; possibly TRBD2 for D (7 bases). The receptor was isolated from a man aged 25 to 45 with COVID-19, enrolled during active disease. Input material: peripheral blood. This chain's CDR3 is CASSVAGRGAYNEQFF. CDR3 coding DNA: TGTGCCAGCAGCGTAGCGGGGAGGGGGGCCTACAATGAGCAGTTCTTC. Based on the CDR3 plus reference TRBV9 and TRBJ2-1, the full variable domain is DSGVTQTPKHLITATGQRVTLRCSPRSGDLSVYWYQQSLDQGLQFLIQYYNGEERAKGNILERFSAQQFPDLHSELNLSSLELGDSALYFCASSVAGRGAYNEQFFGPGTRLTVL.